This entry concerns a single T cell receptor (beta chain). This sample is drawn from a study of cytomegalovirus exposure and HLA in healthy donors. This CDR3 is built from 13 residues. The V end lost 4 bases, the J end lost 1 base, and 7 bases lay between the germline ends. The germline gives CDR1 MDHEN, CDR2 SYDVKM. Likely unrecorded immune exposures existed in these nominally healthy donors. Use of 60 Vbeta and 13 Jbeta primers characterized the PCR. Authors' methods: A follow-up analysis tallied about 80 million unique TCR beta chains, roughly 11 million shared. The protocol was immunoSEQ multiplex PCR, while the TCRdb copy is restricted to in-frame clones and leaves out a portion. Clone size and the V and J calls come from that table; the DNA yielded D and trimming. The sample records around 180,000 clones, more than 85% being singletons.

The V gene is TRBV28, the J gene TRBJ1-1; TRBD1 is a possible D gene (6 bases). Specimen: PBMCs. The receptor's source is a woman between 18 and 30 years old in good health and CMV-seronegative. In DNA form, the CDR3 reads TGTGCCAGCAGTTGGACAGAGAACACTGAAGCTTTCTTT. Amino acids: CASSWTENTEAFF.